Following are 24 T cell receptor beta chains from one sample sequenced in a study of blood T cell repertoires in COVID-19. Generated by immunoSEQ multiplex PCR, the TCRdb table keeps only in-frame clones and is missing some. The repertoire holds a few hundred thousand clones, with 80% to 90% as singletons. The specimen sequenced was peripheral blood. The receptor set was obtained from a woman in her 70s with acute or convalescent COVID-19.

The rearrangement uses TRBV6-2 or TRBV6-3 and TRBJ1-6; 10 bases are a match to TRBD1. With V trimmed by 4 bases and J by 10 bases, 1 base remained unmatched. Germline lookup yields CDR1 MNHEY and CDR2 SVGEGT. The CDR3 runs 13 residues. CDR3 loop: CASSWTGGSPLHF. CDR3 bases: TGTGCCAGCAGTTGGACAGGGGGATCACCCCTCCACTTT.

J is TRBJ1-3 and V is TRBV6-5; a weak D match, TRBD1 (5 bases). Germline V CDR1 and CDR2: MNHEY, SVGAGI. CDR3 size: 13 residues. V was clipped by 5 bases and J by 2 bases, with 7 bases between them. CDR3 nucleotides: TGTGCCAGCAGTACAGGCGCTGGAAACACCATATATTTT. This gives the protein CASSTGAGNTIYF.

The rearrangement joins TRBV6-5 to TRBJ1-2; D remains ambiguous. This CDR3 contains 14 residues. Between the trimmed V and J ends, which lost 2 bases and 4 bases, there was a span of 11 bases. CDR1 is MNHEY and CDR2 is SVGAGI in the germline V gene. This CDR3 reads CASSYAGRAYGYTF. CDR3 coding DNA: TGTGCCAGCAGTTACGCCGGGAGGGCCTATGGCTACACCTTC.

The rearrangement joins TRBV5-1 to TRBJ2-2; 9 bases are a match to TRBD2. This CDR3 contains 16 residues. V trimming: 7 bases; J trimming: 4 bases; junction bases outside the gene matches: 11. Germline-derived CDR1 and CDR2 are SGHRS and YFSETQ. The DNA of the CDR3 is TGCGCCAGCCGGGGAGACGAAGCGGGGGGCACCGGGGAGCTGTTTTTT. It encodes CASRGDEAGGTGELFF.

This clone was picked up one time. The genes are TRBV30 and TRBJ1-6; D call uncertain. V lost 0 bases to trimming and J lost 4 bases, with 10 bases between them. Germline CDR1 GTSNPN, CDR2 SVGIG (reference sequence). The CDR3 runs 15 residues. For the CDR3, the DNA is TGTGCCTGGAGTGTTAGCGAGGCGTATAATTCACCCCTCCACTTT. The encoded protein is CAWSVSEAYNSPLHF.

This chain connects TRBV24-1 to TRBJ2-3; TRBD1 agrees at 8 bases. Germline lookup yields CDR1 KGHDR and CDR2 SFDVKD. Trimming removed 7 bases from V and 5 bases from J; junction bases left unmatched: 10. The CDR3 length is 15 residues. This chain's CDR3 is CATSKGQVNGDTQYF. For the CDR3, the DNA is TGTGCCACCAGCAAGGGACAGGTTAATGGAGATACGCAGTATTTT.

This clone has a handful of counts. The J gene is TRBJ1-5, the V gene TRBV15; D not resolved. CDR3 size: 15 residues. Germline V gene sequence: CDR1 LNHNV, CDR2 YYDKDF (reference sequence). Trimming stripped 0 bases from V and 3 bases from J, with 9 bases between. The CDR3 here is CATSRELALNQPQHF. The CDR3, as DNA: TGTGCCACCAGCAGAGAGTTAGCCCTCAATCAGCCCCAGCATTTT.

The CDR3 DNA reads as TGTGCCAGCTCAGCAGGGACAGAAGAAAAACTGTTTTTT. Protein: CASSAGTEEKLFF. The rearrangement uses TRBV18 and TRBJ1-4; TRBD1 agrees at 7 bases. This CDR3 region has 13 residues. The V segment lost 5 bases and the J segment 8 bases; nucleotides outside the gene matches: 5. Germline CDR1 and CDR2: KGHSH and LQKENI. Supplemented by reference TRBV18 and TRBJ1-4, the full variable domain reads NAGVMQNPRHLVRRRGQEARLRCSPMKGHSHVYWYRQLPEEGLKFMVYLQKENIIDESGMPKERFSAEFPKEGPSILRIQQVVRGDSAAYFCASSAGTEEKLFFGSGTQLSVL.

CDR3 in amino acids: CASSQARGRGTAGELFF. In DNA form, the CDR3 reads TGTGCCAGCAGCCAAGCTAGGGGGAGGGGAACGGCCGGGGAGCTGTTTTTT. The rearrangement links TRBV3-1 (or the pseudogene TRBV3-2) to TRBJ2-2, with a tentative D call TRBD2 (7 bases). Trimming removed 1 base from V and 6 bases from J, with 18 bases in between. The germline V gene encodes CDR1 LGHDT and CDR2 YNNKEL (reference sequence). The CDR3 runs 17 residues.

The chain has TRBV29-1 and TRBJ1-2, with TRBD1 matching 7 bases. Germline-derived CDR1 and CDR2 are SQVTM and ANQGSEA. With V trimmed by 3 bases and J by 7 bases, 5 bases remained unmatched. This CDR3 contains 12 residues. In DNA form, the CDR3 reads TGCAGCGTTGATGAGGGGGCAGGTGGCTACACCTTC. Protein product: CSVDEGAGGYTF.

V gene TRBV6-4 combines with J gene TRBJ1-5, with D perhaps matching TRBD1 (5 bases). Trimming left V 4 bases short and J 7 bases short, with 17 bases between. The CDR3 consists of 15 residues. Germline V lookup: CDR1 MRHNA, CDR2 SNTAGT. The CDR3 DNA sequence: TGTGCCAGCAGTGGCCCCGACAGCCCTAACCAGCCCCAGCATTTT. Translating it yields CASSGPDSPNQPQHF.

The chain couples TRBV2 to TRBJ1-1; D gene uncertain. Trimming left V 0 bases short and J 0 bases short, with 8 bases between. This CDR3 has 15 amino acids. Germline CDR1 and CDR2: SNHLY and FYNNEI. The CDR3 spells CASSEALQLNTEAFF. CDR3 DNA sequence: TGTGCCAGCAGTGAAGCGCTTCAGTTGAACACTGAAGCTTTCTTT.

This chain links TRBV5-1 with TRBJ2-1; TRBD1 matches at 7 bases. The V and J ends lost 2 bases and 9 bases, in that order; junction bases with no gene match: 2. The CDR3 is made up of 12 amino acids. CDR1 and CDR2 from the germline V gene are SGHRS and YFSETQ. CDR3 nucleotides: TGCGCCAGCAGCTTTGACAGGGCTGAGCAGTTCTTC. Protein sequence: CASSFDRAEQFF.

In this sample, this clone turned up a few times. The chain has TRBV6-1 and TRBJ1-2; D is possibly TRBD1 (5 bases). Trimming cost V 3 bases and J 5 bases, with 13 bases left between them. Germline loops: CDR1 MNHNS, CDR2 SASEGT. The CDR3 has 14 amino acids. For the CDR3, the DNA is TGTGCCAGCAGTGACAGGGTAGGCCATTATGGCTACACCTTC. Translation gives CASSDRVGHYGYTF.

CDR3 protein: CSVEGTPGETQYF. In nucleotides, the CDR3 is TGCAGCGTTGAAGGGACCCCGGGGGAGACCCAGTACTTC. The chain recombines TRBV29-1 with TRBJ2-5, with D possibly TRBD2 on 5 matching bases. The CDR3 contains 13 residues. Between the trimmed V and J ends, which lost 1 base and 5 bases, there was a span of 11 bases. CDR1 and CDR2 from the germline V gene are SQVTM and ANQGSEA.

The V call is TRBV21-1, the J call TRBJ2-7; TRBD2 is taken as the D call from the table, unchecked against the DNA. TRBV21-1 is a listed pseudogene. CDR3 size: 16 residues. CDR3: CASSKRGEGLSYEQYF. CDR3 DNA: TGTGCCAGCAGCAAGAGAGGAGAGGGACTAAGTTACGAGCAGTACTTC.

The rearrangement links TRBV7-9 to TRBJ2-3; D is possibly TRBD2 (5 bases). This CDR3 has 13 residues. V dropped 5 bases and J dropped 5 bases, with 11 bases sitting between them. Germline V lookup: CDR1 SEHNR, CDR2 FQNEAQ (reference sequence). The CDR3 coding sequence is TGTGCCAGCAGCACCCAACGGGGAGATACGCAGTATTTT. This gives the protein CASSTQRGDTQYF.

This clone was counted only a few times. The CDR3 is CASSQGLLAGGRPQHF. For the CDR3, the DNA is TGTGCCAGCAGCCAAGGGTTATTGGCAGGGGGGCGGCCCCAGCATTTT. The chain carries TRBV3-1 (or the pseudogene TRBV3-2) and TRBJ1-5; 7 nucleotides line up with TRBD1. The CDR3 loop spans 16 amino acids. Looked up from germline, CDR1 is LGHDT and CDR2 is YNNKEL (reference sequence). Losses at the gene ends were 1 base for V and 9 bases for J; bases not matched to a gene: 12.

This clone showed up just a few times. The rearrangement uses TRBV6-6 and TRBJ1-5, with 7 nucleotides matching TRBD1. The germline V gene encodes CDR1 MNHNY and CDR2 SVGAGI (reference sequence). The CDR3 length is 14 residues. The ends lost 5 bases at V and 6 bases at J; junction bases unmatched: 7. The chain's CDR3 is CASSTGEVRQPQHF. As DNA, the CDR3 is TGTGCCAGCAGTACAGGGGAAGTGCGTCAGCCCCAGCATTTT.

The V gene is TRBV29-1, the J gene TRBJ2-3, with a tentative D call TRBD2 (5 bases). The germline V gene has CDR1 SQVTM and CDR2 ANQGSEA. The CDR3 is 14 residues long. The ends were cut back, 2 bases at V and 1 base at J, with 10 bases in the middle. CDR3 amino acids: CSVERGIGTDTQYF. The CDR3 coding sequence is TGCAGCGTTGAACGGGGTATAGGCACAGATACGCAGTATTTT.

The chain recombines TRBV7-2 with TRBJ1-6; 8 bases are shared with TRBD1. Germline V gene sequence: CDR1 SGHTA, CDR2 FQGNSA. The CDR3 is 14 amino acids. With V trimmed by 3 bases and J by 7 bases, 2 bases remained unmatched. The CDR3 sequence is CASSFGTGNSPLHF. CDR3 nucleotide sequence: TGTGCCAGCAGCTTCGGGACAGGCAATTCACCCCTCCACTTT.

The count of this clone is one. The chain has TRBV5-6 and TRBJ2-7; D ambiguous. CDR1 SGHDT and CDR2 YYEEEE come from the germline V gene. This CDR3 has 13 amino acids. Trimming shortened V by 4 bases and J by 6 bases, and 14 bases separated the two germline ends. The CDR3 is CASSPERIAEQYF. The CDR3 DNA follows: TGTGCCAGCAGCCCGGAGAGGATAGCCGAGCAGTACTTC.

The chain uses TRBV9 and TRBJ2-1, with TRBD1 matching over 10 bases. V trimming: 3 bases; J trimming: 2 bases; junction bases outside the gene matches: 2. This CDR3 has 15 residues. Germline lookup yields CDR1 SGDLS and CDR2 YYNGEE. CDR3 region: CASSAGTGAYNEQFF. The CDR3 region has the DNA TGTGCCAGCAGCGCCGGGACAGGGGCCTACAATGAGCAGTTCTTC.

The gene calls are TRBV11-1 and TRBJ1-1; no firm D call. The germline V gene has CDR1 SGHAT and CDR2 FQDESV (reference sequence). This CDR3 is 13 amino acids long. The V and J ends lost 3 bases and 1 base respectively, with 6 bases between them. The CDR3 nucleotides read TGTGCCAGCAGCTTCTCGGGGAACACTGAAGCTTTCTTT. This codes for CASSFSGNTEAFF.